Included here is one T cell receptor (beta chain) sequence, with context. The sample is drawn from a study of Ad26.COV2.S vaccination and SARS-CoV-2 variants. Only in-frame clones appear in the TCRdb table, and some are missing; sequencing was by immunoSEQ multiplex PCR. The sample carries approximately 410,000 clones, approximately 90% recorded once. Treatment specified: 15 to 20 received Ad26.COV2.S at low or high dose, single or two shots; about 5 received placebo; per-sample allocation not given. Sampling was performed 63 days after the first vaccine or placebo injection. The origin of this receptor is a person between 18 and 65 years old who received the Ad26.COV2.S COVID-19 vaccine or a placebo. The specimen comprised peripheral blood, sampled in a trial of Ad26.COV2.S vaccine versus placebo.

This chain's CDR3 is CASRLTGQNTGELFF. CDR3 in DNA: TGTGCCAGCAGACTGACAGGACAAAACACCGGGGAGCTGTTTTTT. The chain links TRBV2 to TRBJ2-2; possible D gene TRBD1, 6 bases. The CDR3 covers 15 residues. V lost 6 bases and J 2 bases, leaving 13 bases between the germline ends. CDR1 is SNHLY, CDR2 FYNNEI, per germline.